Shown below are 32 T cell receptor beta chains from a single sample sequenced in a study of tumor and adjacent non-tumor tissue in lung cancer. The template was RNA from unsorted bulk tissue. Distant lung tissue was collected more than 3 cm away from the tumor edge. Three rounds of nested PCR, following a modified ARM-PCR protocol, produced the TCRbeta library. TCRdb re-called the multiplex PCR reads through MiXCR, storing one row per CDR3 protein. This table has tens of thousands of distinct CDR3 sequences, 74% appearing once. Sequenced input: distant non-tumor lung tissue. The source of these receptors is a woman between 55 and 75 years old with non-small cell lung cancer.

A remark on this clonotype: One junction end disagrees with the germline gene, perhaps due to a read error. V and J are TRBV29-1 and TRBJ2-1; D call uncertain. CDR1 is SQVTM and CDR2 is ANQGSEA in the germline V gene. The CDR3 extends over 9 amino acids. The CDR3 region is CIVGNEQSF. The CDR3 bases are TGCATCGTTGGGAACGAGCAGTCCTTC.

Note on this clonotype: One end of the junction is discordant with germline, which a read error may explain. This chain connects TRBV14 to TRBJ1-1; D uncertain. Germline CDR1 reads SGHDN; CDR2 reads FVKESK. The CDR3 consists of 13 residues. DNA for the CDR3: TGTGCCGGCAGCTGGGAGAGGAACACTGAAGCTTTCTTT. Residues: CAGSWERNTEAFF. The full variable domain, completed using reference TRBV14 and TRBJ1-1, is EAGVTQFPSHSVIEKGQTVTLRCDPISGHDNLYWYRRVMGKEIKFLLHFVKESKQDESGMPNNRFLAERTGGTYSTLKVQPAELEDSGVYFCAGSWERNTEAFFGQGTRLTVV.

Notes on this clonotype: One junction end disagrees with the germline gene, perhaps due to a read error. The chain links TRBV4-3 to TRBJ2-7; D is perhaps TRBD1 (5 bases). The CDR3 spans 16 residues. CDR1 and CDR2 (germline): LGHNA, YSLEER. This CDR3 is CASSQEDRVGVHERYF. CDR3 nucleotides: TGCGCCAGCAGCCAAGAAGATAGGGTAGGGGTCCACGAGCGGTACTTC.

In regard to this clonotype: One junction end does not reproduce the germline sequence, and a read error may be involved. V usage is TRBV4-3 and J usage is TRBJ2-1; D gene unclear. CDR3 size: 17 residues. Germline CDR1 and CDR2: LGHNA and YSLEER. The CDR3 sequence: CASSQTISRSSYNEQFF. CDR3 DNA: TGCGCCAGCAGCCAAACTATATCCCGGAGCTCCTACAATGAGCAGTTCTTT.

For this clonotype: The conserved phenylalanine or tryptophan is not found at the CDR3 terminus, so this likely reflects a read error. The limits of the CDR3 on the DNA are not certain, so only TCRdb's listed CDR3 is given. The chain combines TRBV4-3 with TRBJ2-2; the table's D gene call, TRBD1, was not cross checked with the DNA. Germline-derived CDR1 and CDR2 are LGHNA and YSLEER. The CDR3 spans 14 amino acids, including both terminal residues. The CDR3 loop is CASSGTGGTWELLV.

To note about this clonotype: Relative to the germline gene, one junction end is altered; a read error may explain this. V gene TRBV11-3 combines with J gene TRBJ2-7; weak D call: TRBD1 (5 bases). This CDR3 comprises 11 residues. Germline values: CDR1 SGHNT, CDR2 YENEEA. The CDR3 loop reads CASNLGARQYF. Written as DNA, the CDR3 is TGTGCCAGCAACTTAGGGGCTCGACAGTACTTC.

On this clonotype itself: Relative to the germline gene, one junction end is altered; a read error may explain this. The J gene is TRBJ2-3, the V gene TRBV6-5; 7 bases agree with TRBD1. Looked up from germline, CDR1 is MNHEY and CDR2 is SVGAGI. This CDR3 has 11 residues. This chain's CDR3 is CTSKTGDTQYF. The DNA for the CDR3 is TGTACCAGCAAGACAGGGGATACGCAGTATTTT.

This chain uses TRBV25-1 with TRBJ2-2; tentatively, D is TRBD2 (7 bases). The CDR3 consists of 19 residues. The V end lost 6 bases, the J end lost 3 bases, and 26 bases lay between the germline ends. Germline V gives CDR1 MGHDK, CDR2 SYGVNS. The CDR3 coding sequence is TGTGCCAGCAGAAACCATGGGGGGGGGCGGGACCTGGACACCGGGGAGCTGTTTTTT. This sequence encodes CASRNHGGGRDLDTGELFF.

This clonotype has only a few counts. The chain is built from TRBV6-5 and TRBJ2-3, with 7 bases that match TRBD2. The CDR3 totals 11 residues. Per the germline V gene, CDR1 is MNHEY and CDR2 is SVGAGI. V lost 6 bases to trimming and J lost 8 bases; unmatched junction nucleotides: 2. The CDR3 here is CASRTGGTQYF. CDR3 sequence (DNA): TGTGCCAGCAGGACGGGGGGTACGCAGTATTTT.

The sample holds many counts of this clonotype. The chain joins TRBV30 to TRBJ2-7; 7 nucleotides agree with TRBD1. Germline CDR1 GTSNPN, CDR2 SVGIG (reference sequence). The trim removed 8 bases at V and 3 bases at J, leaving 1 base unmatched. The CDR3 has 10 amino acids. In nucleotides, the CDR3 is TGTGCCACAGGGGACTACGAGCAGTACTTC. It is translated as CATGDYEQYF.

The CDR3 coding sequence is TGCGCCAGCATCTTCCGGCAAACGGGGCTGAACACCGGGGAGCTGTTTTTT. Translating gives CASIFRQTGLNTGELFF. The chain employs TRBV5-1 and TRBJ2-2; D possibly uses TRBD1 or TRBD2 (5 bases each). The CDR3 covers 17 residues. V lost 6 bases, J lost 1 base, and 19 bases lay in between. Germline V gives CDR1 SGHRS, CDR2 YFSETQ.

Concerning this clonotype itself: One end of the junction fails to match germline, which may point to a read error. V is TRBV29-1 and J is TRBJ2-2, with a weak D call TRBD1 (7 bases). Germline CDR1 SQVTM, CDR2 ANQGSEA. This CDR3 is 12 amino acids long. CDR3 sequence: CSVPYPGGKLSF. The CDR3 DNA sequence: TGCAGCGTTCCGTACCCAGGGGGGAAGCTGTCTTTT.

The V call is TRBV6-1, the J call TRBJ2-5, with D tentatively TRBD2 (5 bases). V was pared by 6 bases and J by 2 bases, with 16 bases between. The CDR3 runs 15 residues. Looked up from germline, CDR1 is MNHNS and CDR2 is SASEGT. The CDR3 region is CASRRGPEGQETQYF. The CDR3 DNA sequence: TGTGCCAGCAGGAGAGGACCCGAGGGACAAGAGACCCAGTACTTC.

With regard to this clonotype: Lacking the conserved final phenylalanine or tryptophan, this CDR3 likely reflects a read error. The chain is built from TRBV11-3 and TRBJ1-6; D possibly corresponds to TRBD1 (6 bases). The CDR3 extends over 15 amino acids. The V gene's germline CDR1 is SGHNT and CDR2 YENEEA. CDR3 sequence reads: CASSLVDRYNSPLHY. The CDR3 coding sequence is TGTGCCAGTAGCTTAGTGGACAGATATAATTCACCCCTCCACTAT.

To note about this clonotype: A read error may be the cause here, since a much bigger clone is one base away. The chain is built from TRBV5-1 and TRBJ1-1, with TRBD1 identical over 7 bases. Trimming at V came to 2 bases and at J to 6 bases, leaving 7 bases not matched to a gene. Germline V CDR1 and CDR2: SGHRS, YFSETQ. CDR3 length: 14 amino acids. The DNA of the CDR3 is TGCGCCAGCAGCTTCCTCAGACAGGGATCTGAAGCTTTCTTT. This sequence encodes CASSFLRQGSEAFF.

The rearrangement joins TRBV11-2 to TRBJ2-3, with TRBD2 as a possible D gene (5 bases). This CDR3 region has 14 residues. Germline-derived CDR1 and CDR2 are SGHAT and FQNNGV. Trimming cost V 2 bases and J 15 bases, with 21 bases left between them. CDR3 region: CASSLNSGSDTRYF. The CDR3 coding sequence is TGTGCCAGCAGCTTAAATTCGGGGTCAGATACGCGATATTTT.

In regard to this clonotype: At one of its ends the junction is not consistent with the germline gene, which may arise from a read error. The chain uses TRBV28 and TRBJ1-1; TRBD1 is a possible D gene (6 bases). This CDR3 has 15 residues. In germline, CDR1 is MDHEN, CDR2 SYDVKM. CDR3 DNA: TGTGCCAGCAGACCACAGGGATCCACTATCACTGAAGTTTTCTTT. Translation: CASRPQGSTITEVFF.

There are many counts of this clonotype. The chain carries TRBV28 and TRBJ2-7, with D perhaps matching TRBD1 (7 bases). Germline values: CDR1 MDHEN, CDR2 SYDVKM. V shed 2 bases and J shed 5 bases, with 22 bases lying between them. CDR3 length equals 17 residues. Here the CDR3 reads CASSLRQGEGGVDEQYF. The CDR3 DNA reads as TGTGCCAGCAGTTTACGACAGGGTGAGGGAGGAGTCGACGAGCAGTACTTC.

Details on this clonotype: A junction boundary mismatches the germline segment, possibly from a read error. This chain links TRBV30 with TRBJ2-2; TRBD2 might be the D (5 bases). Germline CDR1 GTSNPN, CDR2 SVGIG (reference sequence). The CDR3 consists of 12 residues. The CDR3 sequence is CAGSLKTGELFF. DNA of the CDR3: TGTGCCGGGAGTTTAAAGACCGGGGAACTGTTTTTT.

This clonotype was counted only a few times. One end of the junction fails to match germline, which may point to a read error. The CDR3: CACRKTDTWELFF. CDR3 in DNA: TGTGCCTGCCGCAAGACAGACACCTGGGAGCTGTTTTTT. The rearrangement joins TRBV28 to TRBJ2-2, with D possibly TRBD1 on 5 matching bases. The CDR3 sequence is 13 residues long. Germline assignment: CDR1 MDHEN and CDR2 SYDVKM.

As to this clonotype: Germline is not matched at one junction end, which may reflect a read error. The CDR3 sequence: CAGRPSKGVGTNNIQYF. CDR3 DNA sequence: TGTGCCGGCAGACCATCGAAAGGGGTAGGGACCAATAACATTCAGTACTTC. The genes are TRBV6-5 and TRBJ2-4, with D tentatively TRBD1 or TRBD2 (5 bases each). The germline V gene encodes CDR1 MNHEY and CDR2 SVGAGI. CDR3 length equals 17 residues.

This rearrangement joins TRBV20-1 to TRBJ2-1; D unresolved. Germline CDR1 and CDR2: DFQATT and SNEGSKA (reference sequence). Trimming left V 0 bases short and J 6 bases short, with 18 bases between. CDR3 length equals 16 residues. The CDR3 sequence is CSARDFRDLGSNEQFF. The CDR3 DNA follows: TGCAGTGCTAGAGATTTCCGAGACCTAGGGTCCAATGAGCAGTTCTTC.

Of note for this clonotype: Sequence at one end of the junction differs from germline and may be a read error. This chain uses TRBV28 with TRBJ1-2, with a tentative D call TRBD1 (5 bases). Germline values: CDR1 MDHEN, CDR2 SYDVKM. The length of the CDR3 is 16 residues. The CDR3 reads CASSLASRGTYYGYTF. In nucleotides, the CDR3 is TGTGCCAGCAGTTTAGCCTCAAGGGGCACCTACTATGGTTACACCTTC.

Remarks on this clonotype: Germline is not matched at one junction end, which may reflect a read error. V and J are TRBV29-1 and TRBJ2-7, with 7 nucleotides matching TRBD2. The CDR3 is made up of 15 amino acids. CDR1 and CDR2 (germline): SQVTM, ANQGSEA. This CDR3 reads CSVAGGLAVNYEQYF. DNA of the CDR3: TGCAGCGTTGCGGGTGGCCTAGCGGTGAACTACGAGCAATACTTC.

On this clonotype itself: The CDR3 does not close with the conserved phenylalanine or tryptophan, likely indicating a read error. The chain joins TRBV6-1 to TRBJ2-2, with D perhaps being TRBD1 or TRBD2 (5 bases each). The CDR3 loop spans 13 amino acids. The germline CDR1 and CDR2 sequences are MNHNS and SASEGT. Trimming took 11 bases from V and 3 from J, leaving 13 bases between them. CDR3 bases: TGTGCCGGGGAGACAGACGACACCGGGGAGCTGTTTTCT. Amino acids: CAGETDDTGELFS.

Note on this clonotype: A read error may explain this, as a much larger clone is one base away. The V and J genes are TRBV28 and TRBJ1-1, with 10 bases fitting TRBD1. Germline trimming cut 7 bases from V and 4 bases from J; bases unmatched to any gene: 9. The CDR3 length is 15 residues. Germline values: CDR1 MDHEN, CDR2 SYDVKM. CDR3 amino acids: CASTPRTGGSTEAFF. DNA for the CDR3: TGTGCCAGCACTCCCAGGACAGGGGGGAGCACTGAAGCTTTCTTT.

Notes on this clonotype: Its ends do not fully match the called genes, so a read error is possible. The rearrangement links TRBV7-8 to TRBJ1-2, with 7 bases aligning to TRBD1. CDR1 SGHVS and CDR2 FQNEAQ come from the germline V gene. The CDR3 is made up of 18 amino acids. The CDR3 sequence: CASSLSGLRTVPYRGYTF. The DNA for the CDR3 is TGTGCCAGCAGCTTATCGGGGCTAAGGACGGTCCCATACAGGGGCTACACCTTT.

This clonotype occurred a few times. One junction end disagrees with the germline gene, perhaps due to a read error. J is TRBJ2-7 and V is TRBV28, with D possibly matching TRBD1 (5 bases). The germline gives CDR1 MDHEN, CDR2 SYDVKM. The CDR3 totals 15 residues. CDR3 region: CVSITLRGFSHEQYF. The CDR3 DNA reads as TGTGTCAGCATCACTTTAAGGGGATTTTCCCACGAGCAGTATTTC. The full variable domain, with the rest looked up from reference TRBV28 and TRBJ2-7, is DVKVTQSSRYLVKRTGEKVFLECVQDMDHENMFWYRQDPGLGLRLIYFSYDVKMKEKGDIPEGYSVSREKKERFSLILESASTNQTSMYLCVSITLRGFSHEQYFGPGTRLTVT.

On this clonotype: The junction departs from germline at one end; a sequencing error may be responsible. This rearrangement joins TRBV20-1 to TRBJ2-7; no firm D call. The CDR3 consists of 12 residues. CDR1 DFQATT and CDR2 SNEGSKA come from the germline V gene (reference sequence). CDR3: CNADERVREQYF. CDR3 coding DNA: TGCAATGCTGATGAGCGCGTACGGGAGCAGTACTTC.

As concerns this clonotype: The conserved phenylalanine or tryptophan normally closing the CDR3 is absent here, so this likely arose from a read error. The chain employs TRBV12-3 or TRBV12-4 and TRBJ1-2; D gene unclear. V was trimmed by 5 bases and J by 6 bases, leaving 13 bases between them. This CDR3 has 13 residues. This CDR3 reads CASSLSRNHGYTL. As DNA, the CDR3 is TGTGCCAGCAGTCTTAGTCGCAACCATGGCTACACCTTA.

As concerns this clonotype: A much larger clonotype is one base distant, so this may be a read error. This rearrangement joins TRBV30 to TRBJ2-3; D gene uncertain. This CDR3 has 14 residues. Germline V lookup: CDR1 GTSNPN, CDR2 SVGIG (reference sequence). The CDR3: CAWSAGTRTETQYF. The CDR3 nucleotides are TGTGCCTGGAGTGCTGGCACCCGCACAGAAACGCAGTATTTT.

In this sample, this clonotype turned up many times. The genes are TRBV7-9 and TRBJ2-7; 8 positions match TRBD1. The CDR3 runs to 14 residues. V dropped 0 bases and J dropped 7; count of bases not matched to a gene: 5. Germline V gene lookup returns CDR1 SEHNR and CDR2 FQNEAQ (reference sequence). The DNA for the CDR3 is TGTGCCAGCAGCTTAGCTTCGACAGGGGTAGAGCAGTACTTC. This translates into CASSLASTGVEQYF.